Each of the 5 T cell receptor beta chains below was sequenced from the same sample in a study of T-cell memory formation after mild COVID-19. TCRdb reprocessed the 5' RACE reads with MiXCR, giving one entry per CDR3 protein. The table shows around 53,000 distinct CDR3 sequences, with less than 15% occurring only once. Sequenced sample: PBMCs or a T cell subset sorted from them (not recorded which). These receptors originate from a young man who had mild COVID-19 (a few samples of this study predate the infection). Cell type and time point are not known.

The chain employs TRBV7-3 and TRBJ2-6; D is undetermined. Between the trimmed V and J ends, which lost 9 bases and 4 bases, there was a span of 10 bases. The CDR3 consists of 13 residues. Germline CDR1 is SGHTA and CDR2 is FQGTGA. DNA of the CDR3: TGTGCCAGTGCGTTGGCGGGGGCCAACGTCCTGACTTTC. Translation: CASALAGANVLTF.

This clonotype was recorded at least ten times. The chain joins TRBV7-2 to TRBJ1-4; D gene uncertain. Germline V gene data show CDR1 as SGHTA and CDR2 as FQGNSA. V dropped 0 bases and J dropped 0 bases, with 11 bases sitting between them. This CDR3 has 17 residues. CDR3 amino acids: CASSLAPQRATNEKLFF. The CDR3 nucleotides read TGTGCCAGCAGCTTAGCCCCGCAGAGGGCAACTAATGAAAAACTGTTTTTT.

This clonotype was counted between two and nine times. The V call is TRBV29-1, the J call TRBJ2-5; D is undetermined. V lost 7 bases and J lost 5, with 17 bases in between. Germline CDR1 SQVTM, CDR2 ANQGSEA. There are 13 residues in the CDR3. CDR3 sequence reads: CSGATFTGETQYF. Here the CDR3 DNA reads TGCAGCGGCGCGACGTTTACCGGGGAGACCCAGTACTTC.

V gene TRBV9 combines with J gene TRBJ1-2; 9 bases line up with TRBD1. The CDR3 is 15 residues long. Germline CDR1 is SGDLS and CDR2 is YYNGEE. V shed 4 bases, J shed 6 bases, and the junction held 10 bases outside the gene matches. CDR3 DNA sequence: TGTGCCAGCAGCCCCCGACCGGGACAGGGCGATGGCTACACCTTC. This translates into CASSPRPGQGDGYTF.

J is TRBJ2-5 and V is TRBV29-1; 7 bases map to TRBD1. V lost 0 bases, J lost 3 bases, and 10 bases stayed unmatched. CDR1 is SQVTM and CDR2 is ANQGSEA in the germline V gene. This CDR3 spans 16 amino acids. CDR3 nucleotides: TGCAGCGTTGAAGACCCCCTAATGCAGGGGGAAGAGACCCAGTACTTC. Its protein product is CSVEDPLMQGEETQYF.